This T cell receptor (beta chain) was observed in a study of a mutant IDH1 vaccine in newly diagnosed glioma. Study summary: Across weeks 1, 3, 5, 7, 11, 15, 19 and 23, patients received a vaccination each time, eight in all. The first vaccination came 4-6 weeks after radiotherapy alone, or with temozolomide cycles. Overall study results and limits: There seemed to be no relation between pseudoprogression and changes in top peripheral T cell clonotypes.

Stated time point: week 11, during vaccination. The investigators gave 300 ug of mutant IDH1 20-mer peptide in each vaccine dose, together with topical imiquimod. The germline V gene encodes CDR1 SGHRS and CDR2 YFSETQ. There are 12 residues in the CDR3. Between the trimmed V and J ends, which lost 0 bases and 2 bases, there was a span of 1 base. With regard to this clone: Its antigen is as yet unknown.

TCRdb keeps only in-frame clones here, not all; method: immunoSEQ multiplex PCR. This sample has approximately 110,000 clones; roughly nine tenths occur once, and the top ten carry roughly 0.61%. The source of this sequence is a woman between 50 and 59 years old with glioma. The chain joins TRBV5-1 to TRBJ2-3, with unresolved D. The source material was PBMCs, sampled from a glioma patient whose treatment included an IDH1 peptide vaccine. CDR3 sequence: CASSLVTDTQYF. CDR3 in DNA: TGCGCCAGCAGCTTGGTCACAGATACGCAGTATTTT.